This TCR beta chain was retrieved from a study of blood T cell repertoires in COVID-19. For the study at large: Samples came from the United States, Italy and Spain, spanning acute and convalescent COVID-19. T cells, B-cell-depleted T cells, or PBMCs supplied cDNA or gDNA.

The germline V gene has CDR1 KGHDR and CDR2 SFDVKD. CDR3 length equals 15 residues. V was pared by 7 bases and J by 2 bases, with 17 bases between. Original handling: Reference gene primers were amplified, and this amplification served to estimate nucleated cell counts. Only in-frame clones appear in the TCRdb table, and some are missing; sequencing was by immunoSEQ multiplex PCR. V, J and clone size are those of that table, while D and trimming were read from the DNA. The sample includes 90,000 to 130,000 clones, 75% to 90% seen only once; the top ten take around 0.77%. The receptor was derived from a woman aged 70-85 years with acute or convalescent COVID-19. The specimen was peripheral blood. V gene TRBV24-1 combines with J gene TRBJ2-7; possible D gene TRBD1, 6 bases. The CDR3 loop reads CATSDSGTPTYEQYF. The CDR3 nucleotides read TGTGCCACCAGCGACTCCGGGACACCAACCTACGAGCAGTACTTC.